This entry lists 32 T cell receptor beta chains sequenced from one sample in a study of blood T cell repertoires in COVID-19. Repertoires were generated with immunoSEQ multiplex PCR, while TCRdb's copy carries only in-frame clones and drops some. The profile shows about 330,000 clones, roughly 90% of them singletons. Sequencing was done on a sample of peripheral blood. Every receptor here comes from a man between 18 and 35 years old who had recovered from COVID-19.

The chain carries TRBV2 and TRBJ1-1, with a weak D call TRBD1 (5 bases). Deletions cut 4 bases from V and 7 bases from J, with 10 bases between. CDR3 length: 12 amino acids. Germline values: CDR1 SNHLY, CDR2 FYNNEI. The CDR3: CASSVGGDEAFF. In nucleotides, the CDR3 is TGTGCCAGCAGTGTCGGGGGGGATGAAGCTTTCTTT.

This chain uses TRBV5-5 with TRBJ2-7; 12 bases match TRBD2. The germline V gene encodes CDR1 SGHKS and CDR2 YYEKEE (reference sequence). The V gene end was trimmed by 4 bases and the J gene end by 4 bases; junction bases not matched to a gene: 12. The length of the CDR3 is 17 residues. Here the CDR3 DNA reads TGTGCCAGCAGCCGTGCACTAGCGGGGGGTGGTGTGTACGAGCAGTACTTC. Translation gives CASSRALAGGGVYEQYF.

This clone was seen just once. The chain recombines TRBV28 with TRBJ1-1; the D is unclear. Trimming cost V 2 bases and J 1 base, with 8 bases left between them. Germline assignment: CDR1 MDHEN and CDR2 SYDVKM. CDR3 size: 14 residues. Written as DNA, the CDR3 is TGTGCCAGCAGTTTAGAACTATCGAACACTGAAGCTTTCTTT. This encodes CASSLELSNTEAFF.

The CDR3 loop reads CASSTPQGATYEQYF. The CDR3 DNA reads TGTGCCAGTAGTACTCCACAGGGGGCGACCTACGAGCAGTACTTC. The chain uses TRBV19 and TRBJ2-7, with TRBD1 matching 9 bases. The CDR3 runs to 15 residues. Per the germline V gene, CDR1 is LNHDA and CDR2 is SQIVND (reference sequence). With 4 bases clipped from V and 2 bases from J, the junction kept 6 bases outside the gene matches. The full variable domain, with the rest looked up from reference TRBV19 and TRBJ2-7, is DGGITQSPKYLFRKEGQNVTLSCEQNLNHDAMYWYRQDPGQGLRLIYYSQIVNDFQKGDIAEGYSVSREKKESFPLTVTSAQKNPTAFYLCASSTPQGATYEQYFGPGTRLTVT.

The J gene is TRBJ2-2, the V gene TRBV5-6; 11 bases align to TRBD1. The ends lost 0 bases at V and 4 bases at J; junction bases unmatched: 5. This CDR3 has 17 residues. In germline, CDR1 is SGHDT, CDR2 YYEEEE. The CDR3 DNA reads TGTGCCAGCAGCTTGGCCTTAGGACAGGGGGCCACCGGGGAGCTGTTTTTT. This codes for CASSLALGQGATGELFF.

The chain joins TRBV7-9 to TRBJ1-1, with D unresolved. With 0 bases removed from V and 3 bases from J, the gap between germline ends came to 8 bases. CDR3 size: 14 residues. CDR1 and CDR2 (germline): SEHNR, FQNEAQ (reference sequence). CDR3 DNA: TGTGCCAGCAGCTTAGCCCCTTCGGACACTGAAGCTTTCTTT. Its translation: CASSLAPSDTEAFF.

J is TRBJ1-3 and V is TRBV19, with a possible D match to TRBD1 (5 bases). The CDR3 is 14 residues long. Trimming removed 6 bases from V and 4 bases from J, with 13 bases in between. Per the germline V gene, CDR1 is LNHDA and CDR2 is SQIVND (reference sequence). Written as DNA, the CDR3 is TGTGCCAGTAGCCCGTGGGGCGCGGGAAACACCATATATTTT. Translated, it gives CASSPWGAGNTIYF.

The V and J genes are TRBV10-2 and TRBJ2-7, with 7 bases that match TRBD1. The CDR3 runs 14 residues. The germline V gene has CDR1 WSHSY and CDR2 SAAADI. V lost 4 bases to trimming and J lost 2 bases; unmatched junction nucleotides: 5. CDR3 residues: CASSVDRTTYEQYF. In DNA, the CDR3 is TGCGCCAGCAGTGTGGACAGGACCACCTACGAGCAGTACTTC.

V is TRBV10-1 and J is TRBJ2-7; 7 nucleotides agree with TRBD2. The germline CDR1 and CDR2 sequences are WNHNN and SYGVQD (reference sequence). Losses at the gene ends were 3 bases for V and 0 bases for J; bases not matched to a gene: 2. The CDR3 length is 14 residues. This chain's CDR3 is CASSDGGSSYEQYF. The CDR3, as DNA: TGCGCCAGCAGTGATGGCGGGAGCTCCTACGAGCAGTACTTC.

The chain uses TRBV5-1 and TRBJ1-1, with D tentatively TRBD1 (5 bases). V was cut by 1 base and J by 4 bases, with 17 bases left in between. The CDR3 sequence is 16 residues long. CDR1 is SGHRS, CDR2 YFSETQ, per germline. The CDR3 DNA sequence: TGCGCCAGCAGCTTGAGGGCAGCCGGGGGTGGCACTGAAGCTTTCTTT. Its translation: CASSLRAAGGGTEAFF.

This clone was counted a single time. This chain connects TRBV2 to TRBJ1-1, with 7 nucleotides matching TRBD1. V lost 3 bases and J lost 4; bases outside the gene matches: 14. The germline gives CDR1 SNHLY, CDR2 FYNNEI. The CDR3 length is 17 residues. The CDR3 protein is CASSDPDERGPRTEAFF. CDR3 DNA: TGTGCCAGCAGTGATCCTGATGAGAGGGGGCCGCGCACTGAAGCTTTCTTT.

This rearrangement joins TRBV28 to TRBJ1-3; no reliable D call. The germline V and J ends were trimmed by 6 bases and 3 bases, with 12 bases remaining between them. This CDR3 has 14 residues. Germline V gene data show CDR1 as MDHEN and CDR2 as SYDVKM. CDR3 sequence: CASRIERRGNTIYF. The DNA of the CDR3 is TGTGCCAGCAGAATAGAGAGGCGTGGAAACACCATATATTTT.

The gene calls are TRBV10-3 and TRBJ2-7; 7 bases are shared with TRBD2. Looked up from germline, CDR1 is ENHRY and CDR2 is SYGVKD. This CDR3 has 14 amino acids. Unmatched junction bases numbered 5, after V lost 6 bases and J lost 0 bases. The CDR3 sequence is CAISLTSSSYEQYF. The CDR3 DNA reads TGTGCCATCAGCCTGACTAGCAGCTCCTACGAGCAGTACTTC.

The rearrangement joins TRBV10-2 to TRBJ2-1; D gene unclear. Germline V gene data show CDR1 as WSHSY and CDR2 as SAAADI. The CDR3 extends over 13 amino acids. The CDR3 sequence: CDPLVSSYNEQFF. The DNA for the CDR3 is TGCGACCCGTTGGTCAGCTCCTACAATGAGCAGTTCTTC.

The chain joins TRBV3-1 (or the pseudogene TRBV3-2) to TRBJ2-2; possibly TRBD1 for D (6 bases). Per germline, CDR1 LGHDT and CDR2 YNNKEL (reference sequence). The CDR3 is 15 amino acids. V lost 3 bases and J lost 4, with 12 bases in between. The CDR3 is CASSHDRLSTGELFF. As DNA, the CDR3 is TGTGCCAGCAGCCATGACAGGCTAAGCACCGGGGAGCTGTTTTTT.

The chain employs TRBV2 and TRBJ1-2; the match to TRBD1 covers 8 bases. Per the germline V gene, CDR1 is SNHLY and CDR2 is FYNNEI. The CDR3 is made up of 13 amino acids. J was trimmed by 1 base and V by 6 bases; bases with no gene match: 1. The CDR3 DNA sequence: TGTGCCAGCAGGGACAGGGTTAACTATGGCTACACCTTC. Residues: CASRDRVNYGYTF.

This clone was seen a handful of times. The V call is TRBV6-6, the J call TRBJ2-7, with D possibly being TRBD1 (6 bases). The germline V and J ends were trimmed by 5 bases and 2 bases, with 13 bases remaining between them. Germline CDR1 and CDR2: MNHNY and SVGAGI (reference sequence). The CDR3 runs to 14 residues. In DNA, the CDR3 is TGTGCCAGCAGTCCCTGGACAGAGACCTACGAGCAGTACTTC. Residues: CASSPWTETYEQYF.

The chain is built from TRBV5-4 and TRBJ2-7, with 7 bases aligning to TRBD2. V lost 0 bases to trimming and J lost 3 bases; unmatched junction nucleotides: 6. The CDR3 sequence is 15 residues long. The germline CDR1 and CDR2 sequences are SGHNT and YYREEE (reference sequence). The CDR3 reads CASSLGGGTDYEQYF. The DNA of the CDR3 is TGTGCCAGCAGCTTGGGGGGGGGAACCGACTACGAGCAGTACTTC.

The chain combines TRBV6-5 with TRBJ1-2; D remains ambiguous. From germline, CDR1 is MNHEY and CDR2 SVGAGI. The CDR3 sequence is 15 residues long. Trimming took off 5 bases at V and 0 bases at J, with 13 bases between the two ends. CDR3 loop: CASSPQVPANYGYTF. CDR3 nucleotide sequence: TGTGCCAGCAGTCCTCAGGTACCCGCTAACTATGGCTACACCTTC.

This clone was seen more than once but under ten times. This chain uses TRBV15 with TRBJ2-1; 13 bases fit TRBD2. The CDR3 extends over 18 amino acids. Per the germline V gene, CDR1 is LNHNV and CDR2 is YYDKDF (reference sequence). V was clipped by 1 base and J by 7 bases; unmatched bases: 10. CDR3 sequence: CATSRGGGLAGSGNEQFF. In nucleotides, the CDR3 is TGTGCCACCAGCAGAGGAGGGGGACTAGCGGGATCCGGGAATGAGCAGTTCTTC.

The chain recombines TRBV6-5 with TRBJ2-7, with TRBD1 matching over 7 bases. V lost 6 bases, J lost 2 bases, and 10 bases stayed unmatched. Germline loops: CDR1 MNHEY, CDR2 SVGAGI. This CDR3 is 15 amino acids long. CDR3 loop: CASSELTGDTYEQYF. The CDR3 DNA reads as TGTGCCAGCAGCGAGCTTACAGGGGACACCTACGAGCAGTACTTC.

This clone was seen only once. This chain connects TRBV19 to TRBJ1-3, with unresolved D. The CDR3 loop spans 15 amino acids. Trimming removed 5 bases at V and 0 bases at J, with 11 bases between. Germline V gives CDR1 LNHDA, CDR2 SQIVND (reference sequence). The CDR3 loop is CASSRAGFSGNTIYF. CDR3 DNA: TGTGCCAGTAGTCGGGCGGGCTTCTCTGGAAACACCATATATTTT.

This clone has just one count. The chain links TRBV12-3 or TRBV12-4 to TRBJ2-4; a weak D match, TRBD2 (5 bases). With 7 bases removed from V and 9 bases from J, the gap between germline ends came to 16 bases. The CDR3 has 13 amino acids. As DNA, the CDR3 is TGTGCCAGCACCTCTAGCAGATTGGGCATTCAGTACTTC. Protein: CASTSSRLGIQYF.

As DNA, the CDR3 is TGTGCCAGCTCCTCACCTGAGTGGGCTACGGGGACTGAAGCTTTCTTT. Amino acids: CASSSPEWATGTEAFF. The chain joins TRBV18 to TRBJ1-1, with D uncertain. The germline V gene has CDR1 KGHSH and CDR2 LQKENI. The CDR3 has 16 amino acids. V was clipped by 6 bases and J by 5 bases, with 22 bases between them.

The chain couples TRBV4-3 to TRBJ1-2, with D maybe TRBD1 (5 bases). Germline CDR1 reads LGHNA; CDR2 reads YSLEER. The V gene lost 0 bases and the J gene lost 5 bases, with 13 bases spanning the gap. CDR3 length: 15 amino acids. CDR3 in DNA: TGCGCCAGCAGCCAAGAGGGGCCACCTTTATATGGCTACACCTTC. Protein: CASSQEGPPLYGYTF.

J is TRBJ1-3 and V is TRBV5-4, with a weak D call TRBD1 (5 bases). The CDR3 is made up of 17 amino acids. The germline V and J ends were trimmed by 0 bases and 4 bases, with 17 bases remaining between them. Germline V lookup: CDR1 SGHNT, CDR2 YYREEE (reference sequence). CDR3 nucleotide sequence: TGTGCCAGCAGCTTGGCCGACAGTTCTATGGGAGGAAACACCATATATTTT. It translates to CASSLADSSMGGNTIYF.

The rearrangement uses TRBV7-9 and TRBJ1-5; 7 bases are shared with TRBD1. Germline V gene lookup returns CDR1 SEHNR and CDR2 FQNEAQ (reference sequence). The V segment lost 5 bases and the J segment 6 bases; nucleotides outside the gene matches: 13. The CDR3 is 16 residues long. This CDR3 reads CASSRTQGTVGQPQHF. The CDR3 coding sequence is TGTGCCAGCAGCCGCACACAGGGGACGGTAGGTCAGCCCCAGCATTTT.

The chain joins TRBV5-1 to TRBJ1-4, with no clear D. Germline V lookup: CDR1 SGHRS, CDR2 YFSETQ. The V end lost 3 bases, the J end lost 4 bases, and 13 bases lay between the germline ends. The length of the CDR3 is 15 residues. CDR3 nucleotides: TGCGCCAGCAGCTCGAGAGGCATTAATAATGAAAAACTGTTTTTT. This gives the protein CASSSRGINNEKLFF.

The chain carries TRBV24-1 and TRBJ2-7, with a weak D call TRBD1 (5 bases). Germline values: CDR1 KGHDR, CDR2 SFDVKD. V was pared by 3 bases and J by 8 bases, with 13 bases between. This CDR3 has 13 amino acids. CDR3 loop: CATSDPHQGKQYF. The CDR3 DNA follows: TGTGCCACCAGTGATCCCCACCAGGGAAAGCAGTACTTC.

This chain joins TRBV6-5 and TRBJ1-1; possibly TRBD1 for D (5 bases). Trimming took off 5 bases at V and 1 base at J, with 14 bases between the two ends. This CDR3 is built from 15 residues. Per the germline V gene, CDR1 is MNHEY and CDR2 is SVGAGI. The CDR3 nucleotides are TGTGCCAGCAGTCCAATCCGAGACAGGAACACTGAAGCTTTCTTT. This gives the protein CASSPIRDRNTEAFF.

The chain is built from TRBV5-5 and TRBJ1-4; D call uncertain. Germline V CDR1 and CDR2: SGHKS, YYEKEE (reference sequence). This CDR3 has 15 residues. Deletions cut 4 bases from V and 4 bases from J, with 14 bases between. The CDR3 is CASSPRGLINEKLFF. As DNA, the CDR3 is TGTGCCAGCAGCCCCCGAGGGCTTATTAATGAAAAACTGTTTTTT.

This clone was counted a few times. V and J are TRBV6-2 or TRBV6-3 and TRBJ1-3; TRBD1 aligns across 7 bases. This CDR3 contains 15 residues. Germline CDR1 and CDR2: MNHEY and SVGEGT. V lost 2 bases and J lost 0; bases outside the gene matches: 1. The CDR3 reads CASSYRDSSGNTIYF. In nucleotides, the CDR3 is TGTGCCAGCAGTTACAGGGACAGCTCTGGAAACACCATATATTTT.